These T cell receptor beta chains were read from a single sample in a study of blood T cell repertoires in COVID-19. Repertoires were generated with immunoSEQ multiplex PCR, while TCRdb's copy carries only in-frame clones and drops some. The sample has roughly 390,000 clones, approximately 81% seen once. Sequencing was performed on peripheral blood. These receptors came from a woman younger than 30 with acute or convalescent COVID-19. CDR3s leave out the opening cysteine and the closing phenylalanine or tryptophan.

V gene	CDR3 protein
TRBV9	ASSVEGGKTQY
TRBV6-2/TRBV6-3	ASSLPSGYNEQF
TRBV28	ASSSIRQDSAENYGYT
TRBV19	ASSIDLDSWTPSYSNQPQH
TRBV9	ASSGGVQARGNTIY
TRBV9	ASSAGPQGVTEKLF
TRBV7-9	ASSYGLAGGPPDPDTQY
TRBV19	ASSIEYGTSVLGGEQF
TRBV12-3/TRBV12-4	ASSFGDGGYT
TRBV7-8	ASSSGELWGDYGYT
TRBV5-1	ASRHLGGGYT
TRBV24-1	ATSVGQGSYNEQF
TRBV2	ASSPGESSYEQY
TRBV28	ASSGTEDLLGTQPQH
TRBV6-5	ASSPRTGGTDTQY
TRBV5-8	ASSPRQGLGTPLH
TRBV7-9	ASSVPHRGGNEQF
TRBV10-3	AISEVGSVEDTQY
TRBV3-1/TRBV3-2	ASSQVGGRAVSYEQY
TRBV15	AIRHGGSGNTIY
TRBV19	ASALGLDAYEQY
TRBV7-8	ASSLSLAGPDHDQETQY
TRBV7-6	ASSIRDSTGELF
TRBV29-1	SVFRQGAPYGYT
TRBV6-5	ASNRYFGFGDEAF
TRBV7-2	ASSPQGLAGGGEQF
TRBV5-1	ASWMTGGYEQY
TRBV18	ASSPIRGATNTEAF
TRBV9	ASSAMTGPYNSPLH
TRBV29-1	SVPTAGEQF
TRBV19	ASSIRIEEGLKEQF
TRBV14	ASSLRTSGSLYNEQF
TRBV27	ASSLSTGGYGYT
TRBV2	ASSEGQGAREQY
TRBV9	ASSARDRVDTEAF
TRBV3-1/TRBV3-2	ASSQENNRGGGYT
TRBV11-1	ASSPRLVDYEQY
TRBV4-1	ASSRNRDFNQPQH
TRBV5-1	ASSSLGPIEGQPQH
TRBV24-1	ATCKPQGSGNTIY
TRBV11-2	ASSLVGTGGNQPQH
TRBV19	ASSTDISNQPQH
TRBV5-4	ASSLAKEGRETQY
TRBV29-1	SAMVGGPSNEQY
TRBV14	ASSQVGGGANEQF
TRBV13	ASSLQGASGNTIY
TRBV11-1	ASSLQDTNTGELF
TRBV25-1	ASRGGSNQPQH